This T cell receptor beta chain was sequenced in a study of blood T cells in healthy people across ages. General study points: Conclusively comparing naive with antigen-experienced cells was impossible with unsorted PBMCs.

This CDR3 has 15 amino acids. CDR1 is MNHEY, CDR2 SVGEGT, per germline. The V end was cut by 4 bases, the J end by 0 bases, with 13 bases between. This clonotype was recorded a few times. Its antigen is unidentified. Together with a sample-barcoded 5' primer, a J-beta primer mix was included in a second PCR lasting about 7 to 12 cycles. With 12 random nucleotides, a template-switch adaptor tagged each individual cDNA molecule. Sequencing yielded, for each sample, at least 2.5 million paired-end reads carrying CDR3. TCRdb re-called the 5' RACE reads through MiXCR, storing one row per CDR3 protein. This table has some 1.4 million distinct CDR3 sequences, approximately 38% appearing once.

The rearrangement links TRBV6-2 or TRBV6-3 to TRBJ2-7; a possible D gene is TRBD2 (6 bases). Material for sequencing was blood. The source is a woman in her late teens or twenties in good health. In DNA, the CDR3 is TGTGCCAGCAGTTCCCGGACTATTTTCTCCTACGAGCAGTACTTC. This gives the protein CASSSRTIFSYEQYF.